Following are 6 T cell receptor beta chains from one sample sequenced in a study of cytomegalovirus exposure and HLA in healthy donors. The study ran its PCR with 60 Vbeta and 13 Jbeta primers. Libraries were prepared by immunoSEQ multiplex PCR; TCRdb keeps only in-frame clonotypes and omits some of them. The table records 170,000 or so clones, less than 90% of them present only once. Sequenced input: PBMCs. These receptors were taken from a woman aged 18-29 years in good health and CMV-seronegative.

This chain uses TRBV28 with TRBJ2-4; tentative D call: TRBD1 (5 bases). Germline V gene sequence: CDR1 MDHEN, CDR2 SYDVKM. This CDR3 spans 14 amino acids. V lost 5 bases and J lost 2, with 10 bases in between. The CDR3 sequence is CASSKQVTKNIQYF. Here the CDR3 DNA reads TGTGCCAGCAGTAAACAGGTTACCAAAAACATTCAGTACTTC.

The V gene is TRBV27, the J gene TRBJ2-7; 8 positions match TRBD1. The germline gives CDR1 MNHEY, CDR2 SMNVEV (reference sequence). After removal of 5 bases from V and 5 bases from J, the junction contained 8 bases not matched to a gene. The CDR3 has 14 residues. CDR3 sequence: CASSNRDRLDEQYF. In DNA, the CDR3 is TGTGCCAGCAGTAACCGGGACAGGCTTGACGAGCAGTACTTC.

The CDR3 here is CASSDQLSTNEKLFF. As DNA, the CDR3 is TGTGCCAGCAGCGATCAACTTTCAACTAATGAAAAACTGTTTTTT. The genes are TRBV7-8 and TRBJ1-4; D uncertain. From germline, CDR1 is SGHVS and CDR2 FQNEAQ. V lost 5 bases, J lost 0 bases, and 10 bases lay in between. The CDR3 runs 15 residues.

The J gene is TRBJ1-4, the V gene TRBV30; a possible D gene is TRBD1 (5 bases). V lost 5 bases to trimming and J lost 0 bases, with 10 bases between them. The length of the CDR3 is 14 residues. Per germline, CDR1 GTSNPN and CDR2 SVGIG (reference sequence). The CDR3 protein is CAWQRTSTNEKLFF. DNA of the CDR3: TGTGCCTGGCAACGGACATCAACTAATGAAAAACTGTTTTTT.

J is TRBJ2-5 and V is TRBV7-9, with D possibly matching TRBD2 (5 bases). This CDR3 has 14 amino acids. V lost 5 bases and J lost 5, with 15 bases in between. Germline V gene sequence: CDR1 SEHNR, CDR2 FQNEAQ (reference sequence). CDR3 bases: TGTGCCAGCAGCCCCACCTTGCGCGGGGAGACCCAGTACTTC. Its protein is CASSPTLRGETQYF.

The J gene is TRBJ1-4, the V gene TRBV7-8, with a weak D call TRBD1 (6 bases). The V end was cut by 6 bases, the J end by 8 bases, with 25 bases between. Germline V CDR1 and CDR2: SGHVS, FQNEAQ. The CDR3 has 17 amino acids. CDR3 in DNA: TGTGCCAGCAGTTCAGATTTTACCGGGACAAGTACCGAAAAACTGTTTTTT. It is translated as CASSSDFTGTSTEKLFF.